The 13 T cell receptor beta chains in this list originate from one sample, sequenced in a study of identical twins. TCRdb redid the calling of the 5' RACE reads with MiXCR, one entry per CDR3 protein. Altogether hundreds of thousands of distinct CDR3 sequences are present, roughly 8% being singletons, with the ten largest covering around 0.95%. Another study also made use of these data, one on yellow fever vaccine responses in identical twins.

The sample taken for sequencing was PBMCs. These receptors came from a woman between 18 and 29 years old in good health.

In its sample, this clonotype was seen a few times. The V and J genes are TRBV2 and TRBJ1-1; no reliable D call. Trimming took 7 bases from V and 3 from J, leaving 15 bases between them. CDR3 length: 14 amino acids. Germline V gene lookup returns CDR1 SNHLY and CDR2 FYNNEI. The DNA for the CDR3 is TGTGCCAGCAAACCTACGAGTGGTGACACTGAAGCTTTCTTT. Amino acid sequence: CASKPTSGDTEAFF.

V gene TRBV6-1 combines with J gene TRBJ2-5; TRBD2 is a possible D gene (7 bases). Germline CDR1 is MNHNS and CDR2 is SASEGT. V was trimmed by 5 bases and J by 5 bases, leaving 21 bases between them. This CDR3 spans 16 amino acids. The CDR3 DNA reads TGTGCCAGCAGTACCAATCCCCGAGGGGGGGGGGAGACCCAGTACTTC. This gives the protein CASSTNPRGGGETQYF.

This chain joins TRBV25-1 and TRBJ2-1, with a possible D match to TRBD2 (6 bases). Germline V gene lookup returns CDR1 MGHDK and CDR2 SYGVNS. The CDR3 contains 16 residues. V shed 4 bases and J shed 7 bases, with 20 bases lying between them. In nucleotides, the CDR3 is TGTGCCAGCAGTGCCGCCGGGAAAGGGACTGGGAATGAGCAGTTCTTC. Protein product: CASSAAGKGTGNEQFF.

This clonotype has just a few counts. The rearrangement joins TRBV5-1 to TRBJ2-5; TRBD2 might be the D (6 bases). CDR3 length: 15 residues. Trimming took 2 bases from V and 6 from J, leaving 17 bases between them. The germline V gene encodes CDR1 SGHRS and CDR2 YFSETQ. The CDR3 DNA reads TGCGCCAGCAGCTTTGACCCTACTAGCCTACAGACCCAGTACTTC. This encodes CASSFDPTSLQTQYF.

The rearrangement joins TRBV9 to TRBJ2-4; D call uncertain. Deletions cut 3 bases from V and 2 bases from J, with 6 bases between. Germline V gene lookup returns CDR1 SGDLS and CDR2 YYNGEE. The CDR3 consists of 13 residues. Here the CDR3 reads CASSAVSKNIQYF. DNA of the CDR3: TGTGCCAGCAGCGCAGTTTCCAAAAACATTCAGTACTTC.

The chain carries TRBV12-3 or TRBV12-4 and TRBJ2-1; D possibly corresponds to TRBD2 (5 bases). Deletions cut 1 base from V and 5 bases from J, with 9 bases between. This CDR3 is built from 14 residues. The CDR3 DNA follows: TGTGCCAGCAGTTTAGTGGAGGTCGACAATGAGCAGTTCTTC. It is translated as CASSLVEVDNEQFF.

The V and J genes are TRBV7-9 and TRBJ2-5, with 7 bases aligning to TRBD2. The germline gives CDR1 SEHNR, CDR2 FQNEAQ (reference sequence). V shed 4 bases, J shed 5 bases, and the junction held 7 bases outside the gene matches. The CDR3 has 14 amino acids. CDR3 residues: CASSSAGERETQYF. CDR3 in DNA: TGTGCCAGCAGCTCCGCGGGGGAGCGGGAGACCCAGTACTTC.

This clonotype has only a few counts. The V and J genes are TRBV4-3 and TRBJ2-3, with a possible D match to TRBD1 (5 bases). Per the germline V gene, CDR1 is LGHNA and CDR2 is YSLEER. The V end was cut by 2 bases, the J end by 1 base, with 7 bases between. The CDR3 covers 14 residues. The CDR3 loop reads CASSQSRGTDTQYF. The CDR3 DNA sequence: TGCGCCAGCAGCCAATCCAGGGGCACAGATACGCAGTATTTT.

V gene TRBV11-3 combines with J gene TRBJ2-4, with 11 positions matching TRBD2. CDR1 is SGHNT, CDR2 YENEEA, per germline. The CDR3 loop spans 17 amino acids. V shed 5 bases and J 11 bases; nucleotides not matched to a gene: 17. The CDR3 sequence is CASSQDGLAGALGLQYF. The CDR3 nucleotides are TGTGCCAGCAGCCAGGACGGACTAGCGGGCGCCCTAGGTCTTCAGTACTTC.

V and J are TRBV5-6 and TRBJ2-7, with 9 bases matching TRBD1. After removal of 4 bases from V and 4 bases from J, the junction contained 9 bases not matched to a gene. The CDR3 totals 15 residues. Germline V gene data show CDR1 as SGHDT and CDR2 as YYEEEE. The CDR3 nucleotides are TGTGCCAGCAGCCCCTTGACAGGGGGTGTATACGAGCAGTACTTC. The encoded protein is CASSPLTGGVYEQYF.

There are a few counts of this clonotype. The chain combines TRBV7-9 with TRBJ2-1; no definite D call. The CDR3 is 15 amino acids. CDR1 is SEHNR and CDR2 is FQNEAQ in the germline V gene (reference sequence). With 0 bases removed from V and 3 bases from J, the gap between germline ends came to 9 bases. DNA for the CDR3: TGTGCCAGCAGCTTAGCGTTACAGTTCTACAATGAGCAGTTCTTC. The encoded protein is CASSLALQFYNEQFF.

This clonotype occurred a few times. This sequence joins TRBV20-1 and TRBJ1-1; no reliable D call. Germline V lookup: CDR1 DFQATT, CDR2 SNEGSKA (reference sequence). Trimming stripped 1 base from V and 0 bases from J, with 12 bases between. This CDR3 has 15 residues. The CDR3 DNA follows: TGCAGTGCTAGAGGCCTGGGCAGCTTGAACACTGAAGCTTTCTTT. Encoded protein: CSARGLGSLNTEAFF.

The chain couples TRBV30 to TRBJ2-3, with D unresolved. Germline CDR1 is GTSNPN and CDR2 is SVGIG (reference sequence). This CDR3 has 10 residues. V was shortened by 2 bases and J by 7 bases, with 4 bases between the two germline ends. This CDR3 is CAWSRNTQYF. CDR3 nucleotides: TGTGCCTGGAGTCGAAATACGCAGTATTTT.